The TCR beta chain under discussion was sequenced for a study of cytomegalovirus exposure and HLA in healthy donors. At the level of the study: Earlier sequencing of 150 million to 200 million T cells yielded about 120 million unique TCR beta sequences. Study outcomes and limitations: A later analysis linked a missense variant in DCLRE1C to the trimming of TCR beta V and J genes. HLA-A and HLA-B allele assignments for most subjects were reportedly predicted accurately using TCR beta sequences. Diagnosis of cytomegalovirus status made by the classifier reportedly showed high specificity and sensitivity.

60 Vbeta and 13 Jbeta primers were used in PCR. Libraries were prepared by immunoSEQ multiplex PCR; TCRdb keeps only in-frame clonotypes and omits some of them. The listing contains some 60,000 clones. About this clone: The antigen is unknown. The identical CDR3 is also encoded by other nucleotide sequences in the sample.

The sequence was collected from a man aged 25-45 years in good health and CMV-seropositive. Sequencing was done on a sample of PBMCs.

The CDR3 coding sequence is TGTGCCAGCAGCTTAGATCGCTACGAGCAGTACTTC. Translation: CASSLDRYEQYF. This chain uses TRBV11-2 with TRBJ2-7; no definite D call. Germline V CDR1 and CDR2: SGHAT, FQNNGV. The ends were cut back, 0 bases at V and 3 bases at J, with 3 bases in the middle. The CDR3 totals 12 residues. The full variable domain, rest sourced from reference TRBV11-2 and TRBJ2-7, is EAGVAQSPRYKIIEKRQSVAFWCNPISGHATLYWYQQILGQGPKLLIQFQNNGVVDDSQLPKDRFSAERLKGVDSTLKIQPAKLEDSAVYLCASSLDRYEQYFGPGTRLTVT.